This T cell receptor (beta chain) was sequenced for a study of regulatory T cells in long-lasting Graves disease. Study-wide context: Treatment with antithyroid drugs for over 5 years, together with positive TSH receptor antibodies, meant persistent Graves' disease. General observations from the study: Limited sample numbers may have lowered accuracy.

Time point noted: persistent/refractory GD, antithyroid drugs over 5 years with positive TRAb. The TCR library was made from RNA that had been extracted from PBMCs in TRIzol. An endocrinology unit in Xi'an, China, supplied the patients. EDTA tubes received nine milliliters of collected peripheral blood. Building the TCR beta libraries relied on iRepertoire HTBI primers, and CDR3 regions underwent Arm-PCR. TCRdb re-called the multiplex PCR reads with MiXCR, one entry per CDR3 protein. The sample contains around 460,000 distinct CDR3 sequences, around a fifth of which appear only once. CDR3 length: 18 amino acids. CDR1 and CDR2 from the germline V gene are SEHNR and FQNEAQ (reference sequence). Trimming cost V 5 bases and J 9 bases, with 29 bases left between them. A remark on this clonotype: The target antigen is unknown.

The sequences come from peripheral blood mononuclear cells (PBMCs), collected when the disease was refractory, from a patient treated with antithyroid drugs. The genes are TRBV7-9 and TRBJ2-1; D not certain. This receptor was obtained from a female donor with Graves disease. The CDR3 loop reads CASSPYYRKGPLSREQFF. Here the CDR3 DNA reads TGTGCCAGCAGCCCCTATTACCGGAAGGGCCCGCTATCGCGTGAGCAGTTCTTC.